Listed here are 11 T cell receptor beta chains from one sample, sequenced in a study of CD4+ T cells in melanoma. Here immunoSEQ multiplex PCR was the method, and the copy in TCRdb shows in-frame clones only, minus some. The sample consists of 9,100 or so clones, around 73% of them appearing once. Sequencing input: tumor tissue. Receptor source: a human donor with melanoma.

The chain is built from TRBV6-5 and TRBJ1-1; D is unresolved. The CDR3 extends over 14 amino acids. Germline CDR1 is MNHEY and CDR2 is SVGAGI. The V end lost 4 bases, the J end lost 5 bases, and 14 bases lay between the germline ends. This chain's CDR3 is CASSSPTPQTEAFF. The CDR3 DNA is TGTGCCAGCAGTTCACCGACACCCCAGACTGAAGCTTTCTTT.

The rearrangement links TRBV4-1 to TRBJ1-5, with D tentatively TRBD1 (5 bases). Deletions cut 0 bases from V and 4 bases from J, with 13 bases between. Germline V gives CDR1 MGHRA, CDR2 YSYEKL. CDR3 length equals 16 residues. As DNA, the CDR3 is TGCGCCAGCAGCCAAGATCTCCTAGGGGCTAATCAGCCCCAGCATTTT. Its translation: CASSQDLLGANQPQHF.

Within the sample, this clone is medium-sized. This chain joins TRBV7-9 and TRBJ1-5; D is uncertain. The CDR3 has 13 residues. Germline values: CDR1 SEHNR, CDR2 FQNEAQ (reference sequence). Trimming stripped 3 bases from V and 4 bases from J, with 7 bases between. CDR3: CASSLELNQPQHF. CDR3 nucleotide sequence: TGTGCCAGCAGCTTGGAACTTAATCAGCCCCAGCATTTT.

This clone was seen a single time. V is TRBV19 and J is TRBJ1-4; TRBD1 matches 9 bases. Per the germline V gene, CDR1 is LNHDA and CDR2 is SQIVND (reference sequence). This CDR3 has 13 amino acids. CDR3 DNA: TGTGCGGGACTACAGGGGGCGCCTGAAAAACTGTTTTTT. This gives the protein CAGLQGAPEKLFF.

This clone was counted a few times. V is TRBV30 and J is TRBJ1-5; no definite D call. Germline V gene lookup returns CDR1 GTSNPN and CDR2 SVGIG (reference sequence). This CDR3 has 13 residues. Between the trimmed V and J ends, which lost 4 bases and 6 bases, there was a span of 13 bases. The CDR3 here is CAWNTNVGQPQHF. The CDR3 DNA reads TGTGCCTGGAATACTAACGTGGGTCAGCCCCAGCATTTT.

The rearrangement joins TRBV7-2 to TRBJ2-1; the D is unclear. Trimming took 5 bases from V and 7 from J, leaving 12 bases between them. The CDR3 length is 13 residues. Germline-derived CDR1 and CDR2 are SGHTA and FQGNSA. The CDR3 nucleotides read TGTGCCAGCAGCCCCCTTTTTGAGAATGAGCAGTTCTTC. Amino acid sequence: CASSPLFENEQFF.

There are a few counts of this clone. The gene calls are TRBV7-3 and TRBJ2-5; D not resolved. CDR1 is SGHTA, CDR2 FQGTGA, per germline. CDR3 length: 14 residues. Trimming shortened V by 5 bases and J by 1 base, and 11 bases separated the two germline ends. CDR3 DNA: TGTGCCAGCAGCCCCACGGGCCTCCAAGAGACCCAGTACTTC. Encoded protein: CASSPTGLQETQYF.

The chain has TRBV2 and TRBJ1-1; TRBD1 aligns across 8 bases. This CDR3 is 14 amino acids long. Germline CDR1 SNHLY, CDR2 FYNNEI. Unmatched junction bases numbered 4, after V lost 6 bases and J lost 1 base. Written as DNA, the CDR3 is TGTGCCAGCAGGACAGGGGTGGGGAACACTGAAGCTTTCTTT. It translates to CASRTGVGNTEAFF.

The chain is built from TRBV6-6 and TRBJ2-2; 7 bases are a match to TRBD2. The germline V gene has CDR1 MNHNY and CDR2 SVGAGI (reference sequence). The V gene end was trimmed by 6 bases and the J gene end by 5 bases; junction bases not matched to a gene: 6. CDR3 length equals 14 residues. The chain's CDR3 is CASRGAGRTGELFF. The CDR3 coding sequence is TGTGCCAGCAGAGGAGCGGGGAGGACCGGGGAGCTGTTTTTT.

The chain is built from TRBV5-8 and TRBJ2-7; D may correspond to TRBD1 or TRBD2 (5 bases each). Trimming shortened V by 2 bases and J by 4 bases, and 16 bases separated the two germline ends. Per the germline V gene, CDR1 is SGHTS and CDR2 is YDEGEE. CDR3 length: 15 residues. The CDR3 here is CASSLGVGTGYEQYF. As DNA, the CDR3 is TGTGCCAGCAGCTTAGGTGTTGGGACGGGTTACGAGCAGTACTTC.

The V and J genes are TRBV7-9 and TRBJ1-3; D remains unclear. V was clipped by 2 bases and J by 4 bases, with 21 bases between them. The CDR3 extends over 18 amino acids. Germline CDR1 reads SEHNR; CDR2 reads FQNEAQ (reference sequence). CDR3 residues: CASSLPSGEASRGNTIYF. The CDR3 DNA is TGTGCCAGCAGCTTACCCTCCGGTGAGGCGTCGAGGGGAAACACCATATATTTT.